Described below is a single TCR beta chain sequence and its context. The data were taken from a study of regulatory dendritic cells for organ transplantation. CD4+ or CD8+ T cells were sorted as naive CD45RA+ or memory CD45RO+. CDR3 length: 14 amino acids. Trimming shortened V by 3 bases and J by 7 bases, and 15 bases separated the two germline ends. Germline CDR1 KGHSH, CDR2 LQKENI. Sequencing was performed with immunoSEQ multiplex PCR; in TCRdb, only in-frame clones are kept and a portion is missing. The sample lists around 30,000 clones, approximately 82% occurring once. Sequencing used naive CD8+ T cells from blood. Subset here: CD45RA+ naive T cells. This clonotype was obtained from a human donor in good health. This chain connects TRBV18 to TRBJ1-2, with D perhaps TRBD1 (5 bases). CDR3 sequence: CASSPPTVGVGYTF. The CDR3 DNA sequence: TGTGCCAGCTCACCTCCGACAGTTGGCGTTGGCTACACCTTC.